These 15 T cell receptor beta chains were sequenced from one sample in a study of shared clonotypes between healthy human individuals (dated by TCRdb to the early 2020s). The library was prepared using the immunoSEQ multiplex PCR assay. Imported from immuneACCESS, the table was reduced by TCRdb to in-frame sequences with V and J called. These copies leave out some clones; in studies compared against another copy, an unresolved V gene accounts for under half, and the cause of the remainder is not known. Present in this sample are about 730,000 clones, over 60% of which were seen just once. The ten largest clones take up under 2% of the sample. The specimen sequenced was memory CD4+ T cells sorted from blood. The cell subset or site label corresponds to: CD45RA-negative fraction. These receptors all stem from a woman aged 25 to 45 in good health.

The chain has TRBV11-2 and TRBJ2-7; D perhaps matches TRBD2 (6 bases). Germline CDR1 SGHAT, CDR2 FQNNGV. The CDR3 has 14 residues. V was shortened by 11 bases and J by 3 bases, with 20 bases between the two germline ends. The CDR3 reads CASSGGRIDYEQYF. In DNA, the CDR3 is TGTGCCTCGTCTGGGGGGAGGATCGACTACGAGCAGTACTTC.

The count of this clone is one. The CDR3 is CASSIAGGNYEQYF. CDR3 in DNA: TGTGCCAGCAGCATAGCGGGAGGTAACTACGAGCAGTACTTC. The chain employs TRBV11-3 and TRBJ2-7; 10 nucleotides agree with TRBD2. Losses at the gene ends were 5 bases for V and 3 bases for J; bases not matched to a gene: 4. The length of the CDR3 is 14 residues. CDR1 is SGHNT, CDR2 YENEEA, per germline.

This clone was detected only once. The J gene is TRBJ2-5, the V gene TRBV7-6, with D perhaps TRBD1 (5 bases). The CDR3 is 14 amino acids. V was clipped by 3 bases and J by 5 bases, with 13 bases between them. From germline, CDR1 is SGHVS and CDR2 FNYEAQ. In DNA form, the CDR3 reads TGTGCCAGCAGCTTGAGATGGGGCGAGGAGACCCAGTACTTC. Protein product: CASSLRWGEETQYF.

J is TRBJ1-4 and V is TRBV6-1; D unresolved. This CDR3 spans 13 amino acids. CDR1 is MNHNS and CDR2 is SASEGT in the germline V gene. Trimming left V 3 bases short and J 7 bases short, with 9 bases between. In DNA form, the CDR3 reads TGTGCCAGCAGTGAGTACAGATTTGAAAAACTGTTTTTT. Translation: CASSEYRFEKLFF.

The CDR3 DNA follows: TGCAGCGTTGTAGTGGGACCGCAGGCCACCGGGGAGCTGTTTTTT. It translates to CSVVVGPQATGELFF. This chain joins TRBV29-1 and TRBJ2-2; TRBD1 or TRBD2 may be the D gene (5 bases each). The CDR3 extends over 15 amino acids. CDR1 is SQVTM, CDR2 ANQGSEA, per germline. V lost 4 bases and J 4 bases, leaving 16 bases between the germline ends.

This clone was recorded many times. This chain connects TRBV10-3 to TRBJ1-3, with TRBD1 matching over 7 bases. This CDR3 has 16 residues. V dropped 0 bases and J dropped 9; count of bases not matched to a gene: 11. Germline V gene sequence: CDR1 ENHRY, CDR2 SYGVKD. CDR3 nucleotide sequence: TGTGCCATCAGTGAGTCGGTTGGGAAGGGGGCCGGCACCATATATTTT. Translated, it gives CAISESVGKGAGTIYF.

The chain joins TRBV20-1 to TRBJ1-2; D may be TRBD1 (5 bases). The CDR3 spans 11 residues. Germline V CDR1 and CDR2: DFQATT, SNEGSKA (reference sequence). This CDR3 reads CSGTENYGYTF. CDR3 in DNA: TGCAGCGGGACGGAGAACTATGGCTACACCTTC.

V and J are TRBV5-1 and TRBJ2-7; D is uncertain. Germline CDR1 SGHRS, CDR2 YFSETQ. CDR3 length: 11 residues. Deletions cut 4 bases from V and 4 bases from J, with 6 bases between. The CDR3 is CASSQEYEQYF. CDR3 sequence (DNA): TGCGCCAGCAGCCAAGAATACGAGCAGTACTTC.

This sequence joins TRBV27 and TRBJ2-1, with a possible D match to TRBD2 (5 bases). The CDR3 length is 16 residues. Per germline, CDR1 MNHEY and CDR2 SMNVEV (reference sequence). Trimming removed 2 bases at V and 6 bases at J, with 17 bases between. CDR3 residues: CASSLRWSTSGNEQFF. The CDR3 DNA sequence: TGTGCCAGCAGTTTAAGGTGGTCCACTAGTGGCAATGAGCAGTTCTTC.

This chain links TRBV29-1 with TRBJ1-1; 7 bases agree with TRBD1. This CDR3 has 13 amino acids. V lost 4 bases, J lost 0 bases, and 2 bases stayed unmatched. Germline CDR1 reads SQVTM; CDR2 reads ANQGSEA. The CDR3 sequence: CSVGQGLNTEAFF. The CDR3 bases are TGCAGCGTTGGACAGGGTTTGAACACTGAAGCTTTCTTT.

This clone was seen only a few times. The V and J genes are TRBV7-5 and TRBJ2-1; the DNA was not used to check the table's D call, TRBD2. TRBV7-5 represents a pseudogene. This CDR3 comprises 14 residues. CDR3 sequence reads: CVRIGGSSYNEQFF. The CDR3 nucleotides read TGTGTCAGAATAGGCGGGAGCTCCTACAATGAGCAGTTCTTC.

Notes on this clone: Other DNA sequences in this specimen translate into the identical CDR3. The chain links TRBV7-9 to TRBJ2-7; the D gene could be TRBD1 or TRBD2 (6 bases each). The CDR3 has 16 amino acids. The V end was cut by 2 bases, the J end by 1 base, with 15 bases between. Per germline, CDR1 SEHNR and CDR2 FQNEAQ (reference sequence). CDR3 sequence (DNA): TGTGCCAGCAGCTTATCACGGGGGCGCCTGTCCTACGAGCAGTACTTC. Translation gives CASSLSRGRLSYEQYF.

The gene calls are TRBV2 and TRBJ2-7; perhaps TRBD2 as D (6 bases). This CDR3 contains 16 residues. Germline V gene data show CDR1 as SNHLY and CDR2 as FYNNEI. Deletions cut 7 bases from V and 1 base from J, with 20 bases between. CDR3 sequence: CASTGPGGRRSYEQYF. The CDR3 region has the DNA TGTGCCAGCACCGGCCCCGGGGGTAGAAGGTCCTACGAGCAGTACTTC.

The gene calls are TRBV28 and TRBJ2-7, with 12 bases fitting TRBD2. The CDR3 length is 12 residues. Trimming removed 11 bases from V and 7 bases from J; junction bases left unmatched: 6. Germline V gene data show CDR1 as MDHEN and CDR2 as SYDVKM. The chain's CDR3 is CAVRTSGTEQYF. For the CDR3, the DNA is TGTGCCGTACGGACTAGCGGGACGGAGCAGTACTTC.

The chain couples TRBV30 to TRBJ2-1; 13 nucleotides match TRBD2. CDR1 and CDR2 (germline): GTSNPN, SVGIG (reference sequence). The CDR3 length is 19 residues. With 4 bases clipped from V and 1 base from J, the junction kept 13 bases outside the gene matches. The CDR3 loop is CAWIRPTSGRLGSYNEQFF. The CDR3, as DNA: TGTGCCTGGATACGTCCGACTAGCGGGAGGTTGGGGTCCTACAATGAGCAGTTCTTC.